This T cell receptor (beta chain) emerged from a study of post-analysis software for immune sequencing data. The germline gives CDR1 SQVTM, CDR2 ANQGSEA. CDR3 length: 12 residues. The V gene lost 5 bases and the J gene lost 0 bases, with 6 bases spanning the gap. Study-wide results and limits: The study found TRBV5-6, TRBV5-1 and TRBV20-1 among 4 or 5 TRBV segments more frequent in patients than controls.

Presence of unique molecular identifiers characterized the TCR beta cDNA libraries. TCRdb called the PCR reads again in MiXCR, with one record for every CDR3 protein. The repertoire holds 180,000 or so distinct CDR3 sequences, 29% seen once, with roughly 3.4% in the top ten. Note on this clonotype: Antigen: not known.

The sequencing sample was made of blood. The source is a girl aged 2 to 17 with multiple sclerosis. The genes are TRBV29-1 and TRBJ2-3; D call uncertain. The DNA of the CDR3 is TGCAGCGTTCGGGCTAGCACAGATACGCAGTATTTT. This codes for CSVRASTDTQYF.